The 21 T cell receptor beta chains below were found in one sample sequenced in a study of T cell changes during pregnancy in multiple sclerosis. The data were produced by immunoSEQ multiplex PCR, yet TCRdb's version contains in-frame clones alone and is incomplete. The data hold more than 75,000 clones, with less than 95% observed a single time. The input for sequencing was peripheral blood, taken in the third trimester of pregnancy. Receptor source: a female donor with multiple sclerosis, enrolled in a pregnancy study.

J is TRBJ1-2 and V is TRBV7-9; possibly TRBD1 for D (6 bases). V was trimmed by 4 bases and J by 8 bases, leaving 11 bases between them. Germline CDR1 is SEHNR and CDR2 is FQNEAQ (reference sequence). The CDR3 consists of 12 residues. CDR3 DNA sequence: TGTGCCAGCAGCTCTCCAACAGGGGGCTACACCTTC. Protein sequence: CASSSPTGGYTF. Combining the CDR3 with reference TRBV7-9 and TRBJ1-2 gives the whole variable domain DTGVSQNPRHKITKRGQNVTFRCDPISEHNRLYWYRQTLGQGPEFLTYFQNEAQLEKSRLLSDRFSAERPKGSFSTLEIQRTEQGDSAMYLCASSSPTGGYTFGSGTRLTVV.

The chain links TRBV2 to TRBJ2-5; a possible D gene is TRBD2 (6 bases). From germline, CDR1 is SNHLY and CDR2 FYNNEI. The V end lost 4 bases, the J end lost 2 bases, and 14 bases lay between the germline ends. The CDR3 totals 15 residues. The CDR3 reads CASSGDGGQQETQYF. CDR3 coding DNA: TGTGCCAGCAGTGGCGACGGGGGTCAACAAGAGACCCAGTACTTC.

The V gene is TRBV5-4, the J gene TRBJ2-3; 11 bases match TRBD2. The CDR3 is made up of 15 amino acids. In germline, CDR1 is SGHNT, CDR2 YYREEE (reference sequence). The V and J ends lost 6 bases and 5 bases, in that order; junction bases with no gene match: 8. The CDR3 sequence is CASMGGGLAGDTQYF. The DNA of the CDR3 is TGTGCCAGCATGGGAGGTGGACTAGCGGGAGATACGCAGTATTTT.

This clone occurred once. The CDR3 is CASSLQGAEKLFF. CDR3 in DNA: TGTGCCAGCAGCCTTCAGGGCGCTGAAAAACTGTTTTTT. The V call is TRBV5-5, the J call TRBJ1-4; tentatively, D is TRBD1 (5 bases). The CDR3 length is 13 residues. Germline V CDR1 and CDR2: SGHKS, YYEKEE (reference sequence). The V end lost 4 bases, the J end lost 7 bases, and 11 bases lay between the germline ends.

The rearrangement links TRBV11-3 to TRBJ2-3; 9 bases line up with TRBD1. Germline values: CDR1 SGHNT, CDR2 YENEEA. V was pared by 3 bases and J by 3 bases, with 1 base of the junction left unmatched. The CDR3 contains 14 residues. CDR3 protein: CASSFGQGTDTQYF. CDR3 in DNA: TGTGCCAGCAGCTTCGGACAGGGGACAGATACGCAGTATTTT.

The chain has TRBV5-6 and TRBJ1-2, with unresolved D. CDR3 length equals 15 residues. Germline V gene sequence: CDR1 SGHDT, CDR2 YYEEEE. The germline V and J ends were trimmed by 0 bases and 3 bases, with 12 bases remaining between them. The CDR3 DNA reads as TGTGCCAGCAGCTTGGGCACAGTCTCCCACTATGGCTACACCTTC. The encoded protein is CASSLGTVSHYGYTF.

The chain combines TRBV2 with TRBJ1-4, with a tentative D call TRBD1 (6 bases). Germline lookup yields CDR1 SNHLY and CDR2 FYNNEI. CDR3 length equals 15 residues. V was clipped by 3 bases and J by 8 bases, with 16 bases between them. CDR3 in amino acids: CASSDPYRVGEKLFF. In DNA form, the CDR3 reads TGTGCCAGCAGTGATCCCTACAGGGTTGGGGAAAAACTGTTTTTT.

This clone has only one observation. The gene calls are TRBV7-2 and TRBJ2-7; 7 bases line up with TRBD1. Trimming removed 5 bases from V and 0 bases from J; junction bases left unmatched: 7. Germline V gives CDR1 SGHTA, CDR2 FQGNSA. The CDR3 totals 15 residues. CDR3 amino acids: CASSTRQGLSYEQYF. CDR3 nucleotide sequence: TGTGCCAGCAGCACCCGACAGGGCCTCTCCTACGAGCAGTACTTC.

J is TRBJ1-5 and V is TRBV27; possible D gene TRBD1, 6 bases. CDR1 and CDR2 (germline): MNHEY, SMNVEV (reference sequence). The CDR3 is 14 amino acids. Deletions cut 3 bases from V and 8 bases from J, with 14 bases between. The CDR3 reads CASSLIGGVKPQHF. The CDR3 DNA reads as TGTGCCAGCAGTTTGATAGGGGGGGTCAAGCCCCAGCATTTT.

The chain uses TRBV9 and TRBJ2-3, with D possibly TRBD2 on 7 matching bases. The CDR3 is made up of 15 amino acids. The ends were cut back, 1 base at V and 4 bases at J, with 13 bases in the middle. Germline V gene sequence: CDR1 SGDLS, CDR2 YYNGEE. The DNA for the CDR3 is TGTGCCAGCAGCGTATGGGGGGGCGGCGCAGATACGCAGTATTTT. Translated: CASSVWGGGADTQYF.

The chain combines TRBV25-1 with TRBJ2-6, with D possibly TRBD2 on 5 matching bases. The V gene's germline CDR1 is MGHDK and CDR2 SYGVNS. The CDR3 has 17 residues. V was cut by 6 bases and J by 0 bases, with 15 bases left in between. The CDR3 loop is CASSPPGLSSGANVLTF. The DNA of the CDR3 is TGTGCCAGCAGCCCTCCTGGACTCAGCTCTGGGGCCAACGTCCTGACTTTC.

The CDR3 bases are TGTGCCAGCAGCCCAGACGGTACAACTAATGAAAAACTGTTTTTT. This codes for CASSPDGTTNEKLFF. This chain uses TRBV14 with TRBJ1-4; D not resolved. Per the germline V gene, CDR1 is SGHDN and CDR2 is FVKESK. V was shortened by 4 bases and J by 0 bases, with 9 bases between the two germline ends. CDR3 length equals 15 residues.

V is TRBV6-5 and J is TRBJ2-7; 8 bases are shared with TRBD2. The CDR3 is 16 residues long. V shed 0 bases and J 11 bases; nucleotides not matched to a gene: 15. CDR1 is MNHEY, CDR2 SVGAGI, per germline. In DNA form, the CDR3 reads TGTGCCAGCAGTTACTCTGCTGGCGGGGGGACTTTCGGCGAGTACTTC. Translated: CASSYSAGGGTFGEYF.

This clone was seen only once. The CDR3 protein is CASSESRSGGPTEAFF. For the CDR3, the DNA is TGTGCCAGCAGTGAATCTCGTTCGGGAGGACCCACTGAAGCTTTCTTT. The chain links TRBV6-1 to TRBJ1-1, with unresolved D. Germline loops: CDR1 MNHNS, CDR2 SASEGT. Trimming shortened V by 2 bases and J by 4 bases, and 17 bases separated the two germline ends. This CDR3 is built from 16 residues.

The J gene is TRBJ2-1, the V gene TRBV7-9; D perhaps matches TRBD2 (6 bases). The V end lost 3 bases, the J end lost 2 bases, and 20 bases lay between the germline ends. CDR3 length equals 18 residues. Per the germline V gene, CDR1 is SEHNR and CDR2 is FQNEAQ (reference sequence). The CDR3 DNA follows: TGTGCCAGCAGCTTCTTTCTCTTCGGGGGTGAGACCTACAATGAGCAGTTCTTC. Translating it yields CASSFFLFGGETYNEQFF.

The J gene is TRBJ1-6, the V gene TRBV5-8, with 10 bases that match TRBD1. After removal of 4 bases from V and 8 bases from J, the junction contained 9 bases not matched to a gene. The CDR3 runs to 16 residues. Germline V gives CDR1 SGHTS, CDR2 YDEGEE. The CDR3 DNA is TGTGCCAGCAGCCGAGGGGACAGGGGCCAGGATTCACCCCTCCACTTT. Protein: CASSRGDRGQDSPLHF.

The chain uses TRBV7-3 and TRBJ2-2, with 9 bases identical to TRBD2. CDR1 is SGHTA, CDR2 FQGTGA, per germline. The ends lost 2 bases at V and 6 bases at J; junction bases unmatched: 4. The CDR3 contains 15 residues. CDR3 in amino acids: CASSLAGGVAGELFF. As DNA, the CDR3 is TGTGCCAGCAGCTTAGCGGGGGGGGTCGCCGGGGAGCTGTTTTTT. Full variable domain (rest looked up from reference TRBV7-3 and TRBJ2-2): GAGVSQTPSNKVTEKGKYVELRCDPISGHTALYWYRQSLGQGPEFLIYFQGTGAADDSGLPNDRFFAVRPEGSVSTLKIQRTERGDSAVYLCASSLAGGVAGELFFGEGSRLTVL.

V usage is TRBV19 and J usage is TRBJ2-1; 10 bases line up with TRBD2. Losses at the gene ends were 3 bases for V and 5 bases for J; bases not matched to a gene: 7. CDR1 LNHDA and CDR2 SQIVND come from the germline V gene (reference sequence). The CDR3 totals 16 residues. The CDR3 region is CASSMRSGGTHNEQFF. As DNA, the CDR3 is TGTGCCAGTAGTATGCGTAGCGGGGGGACACACAATGAGCAGTTCTTC.

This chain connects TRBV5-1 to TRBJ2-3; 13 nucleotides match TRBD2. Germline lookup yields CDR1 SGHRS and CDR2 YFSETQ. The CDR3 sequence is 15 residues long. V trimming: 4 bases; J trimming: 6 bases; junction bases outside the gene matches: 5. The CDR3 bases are TGCGCCAGCAGCCCGGGACTAGCGGGGATGGATACGCAGTATTTT. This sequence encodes CASSPGLAGMDTQYF.

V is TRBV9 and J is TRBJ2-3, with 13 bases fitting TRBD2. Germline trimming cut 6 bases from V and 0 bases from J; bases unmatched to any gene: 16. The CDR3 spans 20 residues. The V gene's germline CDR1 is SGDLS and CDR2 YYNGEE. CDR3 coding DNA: TGTGCCAGCAACACGGCCGGTCAACTAGCGGGGGGGAGGAGCACAGATACGCAGTATTTT. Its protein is CASNTAGQLAGGRSTDTQYF.

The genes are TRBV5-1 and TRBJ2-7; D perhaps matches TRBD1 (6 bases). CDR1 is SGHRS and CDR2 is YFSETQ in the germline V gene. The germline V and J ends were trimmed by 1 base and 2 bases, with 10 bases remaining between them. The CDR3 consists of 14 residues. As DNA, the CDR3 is TGCGCCAGCAGCTTGCCTGACAGGCCCTACGAGCAGTACTTC. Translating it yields CASSLPDRPYEQYF.